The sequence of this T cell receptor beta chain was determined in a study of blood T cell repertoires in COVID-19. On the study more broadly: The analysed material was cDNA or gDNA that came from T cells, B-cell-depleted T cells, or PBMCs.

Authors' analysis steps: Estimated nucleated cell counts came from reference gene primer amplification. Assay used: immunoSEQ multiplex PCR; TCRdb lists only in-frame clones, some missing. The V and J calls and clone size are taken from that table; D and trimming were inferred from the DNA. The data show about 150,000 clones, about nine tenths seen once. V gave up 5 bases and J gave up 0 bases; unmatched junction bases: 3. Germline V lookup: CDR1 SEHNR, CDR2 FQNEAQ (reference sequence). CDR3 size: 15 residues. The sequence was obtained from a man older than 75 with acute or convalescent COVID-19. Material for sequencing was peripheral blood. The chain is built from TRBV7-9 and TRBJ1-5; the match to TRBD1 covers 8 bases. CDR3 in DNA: TGTGCCAGCAGCGAGACAGGGGTTAGCAATCAGCCCCAGCATTTT. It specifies CASSETGVSNQPQHF.